A selection of T cell receptor beta chains follows, all from one sample in a study of T cells in Graves' hyperthyroidism and ophthalmopathy. TCRdb reprocessed the multiplex PCR reads with MiXCR, giving one entry per CDR3 protein. This sample carries over 450,000 distinct CDR3 sequences, about a sixth of them seen once, and the ten largest clones take roughly a sixth. What was sequenced was blood. The source is a woman aged 18 to 35 with Graves' ophthalmopathy. Each CDR3 is given with its conserved first and last residue. D genes are given only for firm matches. Size is omitted from some rows. Given values are once, few, many or a class for expanded clones.

cdr3_nt: TGTGCCAGCAGTTCCTCAGGGTCTGGTGAAGCTTTCTTT
cdr3_aa: CASSSSGSGEAFF
j_call: TRBJ1-1
d_call: .
v_call: TRBV28
clone_size: many

cdr3_nt: TGCGCCAGCATTCAGGGGACCGAGCAGTACTTC
cdr3_aa: CASIQGTEQYF
j_call: TRBJ2-7
d_call: .
v_call: TRBV5-1
clone_size: .

cdr3_nt: TGTGCCAGCAGATGGGGTGGGGAGACCCAGTACTTC
cdr3_aa: CASRWGGETQYF
j_call: TRBJ2-5
d_call: .
v_call: TRBV12-3/TRBV12-4
clone_size: .

cdr3_nt: TGTGCCAGCAGTACTCTAGCGGGAGTCCTGCAGTACAATGAGCAGTTCTTC
cdr3_aa: CASSTLAGVLQYNEQFF
j_call: TRBJ2-1
d_call: TRBD2
v_call: TRBV6-2/TRBV6-3
clone_size: many

cdr3_nt: TGTGCCAGCAGTGACAAATCACCCCTCCACTTT
cdr3_aa: CASSDKSPLHF
j_call: TRBJ1-6
d_call: .
v_call: TRBV6-1
clone_size: many

cdr3_nt: TGTGCCAGCAGTTACCTGTTACACCAAGAGACCCAGTACTTC
cdr3_aa: CASSYLLHQETQYF
j_call: TRBJ2-5
d_call: .
v_call: TRBV6-6
clone_size: many

cdr3_nt: TGTGCCACTCAGACAGGGGGTAATGAAAAACTGTTTTTT
cdr3_aa: CATQTGGNEKLFF
j_call: TRBJ1-4
d_call: TRBD1
v_call: TRBV10-3
clone_size: .

cdr3_nt: TGTGCCAGCGGGGAAGAGACCCAGTACTTC
cdr3_aa: CASGEETQYF
j_call: TRBJ2-5
d_call: .
v_call: TRBV11-2
clone_size: many

cdr3_nt: TGTGCCAGCAGTTTATCGACTAGGGGCAATGAGCAGTTCTTC
cdr3_aa: CASSLSTRGNEQFF
j_call: TRBJ2-1
d_call: .
v_call: TRBV27
clone_size: many

cdr3_nt: TGCAGTGCTAGAGATCCGGGACTAGGCTACAATGAGCAGTTCTTC
cdr3_aa: CSARDPGLGYNEQFF
j_call: TRBJ2-1
d_call: TRBD2
v_call: TRBV20-1
clone_size: many

cdr3_nt: TGCAGCGTTGAAACCGGGACCGACTATGGCTACACCTTC
cdr3_aa: CSVETGTDYGYTF
j_call: TRBJ1-2
d_call: .
v_call: TRBV29-1
clone_size: few

cdr3_nt: TGTGCCAGCAGCTTAGCTTCCGGGACTAGCGGAAATGAGCAGTTCTTC
cdr3_aa: CASSLASGTSGNEQFF
j_call: TRBJ2-1
d_call: TRBD2
v_call: TRBV7-2
clone_size: many

cdr3_nt: TGCAGCGTTGTTGGGATCATGAACACTGAAGCTTTCTTT
cdr3_aa: CSVVGIMNTEAFF
j_call: TRBJ1-1
d_call: .
v_call: TRBV29-1
clone_size: .

cdr3_nt: TGCAGTGCTAGGACTAGTCCCGGGTCCAAAAACATTCAGTACTTC
cdr3_aa: CSARTSPGSKNIQYF
j_call: TRBJ2-4
d_call: .
v_call: TRBV20-1
clone_size: .

cdr3_nt: TGTGCCAGTATCCCCGCGGACCATCTTCAGAGCAATCAGCCCCAGCATTTT
cdr3_aa: CASIPADHLQSNQPQHF
j_call: TRBJ1-5
d_call: .
v_call: TRBV19
clone_size: .

cdr3_nt: TGCGCCAGCAGCCAAGATGAGGTCCCTAACACTGAAGCTTTCTTT
cdr3_aa: CASSQDEVPNTEAFF
j_call: TRBJ1-1
d_call: .
v_call: TRBV4-3
clone_size: .

cdr3_nt: TGTGCCAGCGGAGGGGGAACTAACTATGGCTACACCTTC
cdr3_aa: CASGGGTNYGYTF
j_call: TRBJ1-2
d_call: .
v_call: TRBV6-1
clone_size: .

cdr3_nt: TGTGCCAGCAGCCAAGATATCCAGACGGGGGAGCAGTACTTC
cdr3_aa: CASSQDIQTGEQYF
j_call: TRBJ2-7
d_call: .
v_call: TRBV3-1
clone_size: many

cdr3_nt: TGTGCCAGCAGTCCTTATACGAACACTGAAGCTTTCTTT
cdr3_aa: CASSPYTNTEAFF
j_call: TRBJ1-1
d_call: .
v_call: TRBV6-5
clone_size: few

cdr3_nt: TGTGCCAGCAGCGTAGAAGACTATGGCTACACCTTC
cdr3_aa: CASSVEDYGYTF
j_call: TRBJ1-2
d_call: .
v_call: TRBV9
clone_size: many

cdr3_nt: TGTGCCAGCAGTTACTCGCCGAATCCGGGACTAGCTAAAGAGACCCAGTACTTC
cdr3_aa: CASSYSPNPGLAKETQYF
j_call: TRBJ2-5
d_call: TRBD2
v_call: TRBV6-5
clone_size: many

cdr3_nt: TGTGCCAGCACAGTCCGGGACAGGGGGCGCGGGGACACTGAAGCTTTCTTT
cdr3_aa: CASTVRDRGRGDTEAFF
j_call: TRBJ1-1
d_call: TRBD1
v_call: TRBV6-2/TRBV6-3
clone_size: many

cdr3_nt: TGCAGCGCTGAGGAAACTCTTAGCGGAGAGACCCAGTACTTC
cdr3_aa: CSAEETLSGETQYF
j_call: TRBJ2-5
d_call: .
v_call: TRBV29-1
clone_size: .

cdr3_nt: TGCGCCAGCAGCCAAGAAGTAAGCGGGAGGGCCTACGAGCAGTACTTC
cdr3_aa: CASSQEVSGRAYEQYF
j_call: TRBJ2-7
d_call: TRBD2
v_call: TRBV4-3
clone_size: .

cdr3_nt: TGTGTCAGCACCGAGGGCGGCTATGGCTACACCTTC
cdr3_aa: CVSTEGGYGYTF
j_call: TRBJ1-2
d_call: .
v_call: TRBV2
clone_size: .

cdr3_nt: TGTGCCAGCAGCTTACAGGGACTTAGCAATCAGCCCCAGCATTTT
cdr3_aa: CASSLQGLSNQPQHF
j_call: TRBJ1-5
d_call: .
v_call: TRBV7-8
clone_size: many

cdr3_nt: TGTGCCAGCAGCTTAGAGAGGCCCCGTTACAATGAGCAGTTCTTC
cdr3_aa: CASSLERPRYNEQFF
j_call: TRBJ2-1
d_call: .
v_call: TRBV7-6
clone_size: many

cdr3_nt: TGTGCCAGCAGCACGGGGGGGCGGGAGGCCCCAGAGCAGTACTTC
cdr3_aa: CASSTGGREAPEQYF
j_call: TRBJ2-7
d_call: TRBD2
v_call: TRBV9
clone_size: few

cdr3_nt: TGTGCCAGCAGGAGGGGTTCTAATTCACCCCTCCACTTT
cdr3_aa: CASRRGSNSPLHF
j_call: TRBJ1-6
d_call: .
v_call: TRBV6-1
clone_size: few

cdr3_nt: TGCGCCAGCAGCCATGGGTCGGGCACTGAAGCTTTCTTT
cdr3_aa: CASSHGSGTEAFF
j_call: TRBJ1-1
d_call: .
v_call: TRBV5-1
clone_size: few

cdr3_nt: TGTGCCAGTAGTATCAGGGCCAGACATTGGGATGAGCAGTTCTTC
cdr3_aa: CASSIRARHWDEQFF
j_call: TRBJ2-1
d_call: .
v_call: TRBV19
clone_size: .

cdr3_nt: TGTGCCAGCATCGGGGACAGGGGAGGGGCGACCGGTGAGCAGTTCTTC
cdr3_aa: CASIGDRGGATGEQFF
j_call: TRBJ2-1
d_call: TRBD1
v_call: TRBV11-2
clone_size: .

cdr3_nt: TGTGCCAGCAACTCCGGGACAGAAAAATCTGGGGCCAACGTCCTGACTTTC
cdr3_aa: CASNSGTEKSGANVLTF
j_call: TRBJ2-6
d_call: TRBD1
v_call: TRBV2
clone_size: many

cdr3_nt: TGCAGCGGGCAGGACGGTGCTAACTATGGCTACACCTTC
cdr3_aa: CSGQDGANYGYTF
j_call: TRBJ1-2
d_call: .
v_call: TRBV29-1
clone_size: many

cdr3_nt: TGTGCCAGCAGCCCCGACCAGCGGGCCGGGGAGCTGTTTTTT
cdr3_aa: CASSPDQRAGELFF
j_call: TRBJ2-2
d_call: .
v_call: TRBV7-3
clone_size: .

cdr3_nt: TGTGCCAGCAGCTTATATAGTAGCGGGAGTAAGGAGACCCAGTACTTC
cdr3_aa: CASSLYSSGSKETQYF
j_call: TRBJ2-5
d_call: TRBD2
v_call: TRBV7-3
clone_size: many

cdr3_nt: TGTGCCAGCAGTACCCCGACAGGGACACCCCTCCACTTT
cdr3_aa: CASSTPTGTPLHF
j_call: TRBJ1-6
d_call: TRBD1
v_call: TRBV2
clone_size: many

cdr3_nt: TGTGCCAGCAGCTTAGTATATTCAACCGGGGAGCTGTTTTTT
cdr3_aa: CASSLVYSTGELFF
j_call: TRBJ2-2
d_call: .
v_call: TRBV11-2
clone_size: few

cdr3_nt: TGCAGTGCTAATTTTGCGGGAGCCTACAATGAGCAGTTCTTC
cdr3_aa: CSANFAGAYNEQFF
j_call: TRBJ2-1
d_call: TRBD2
v_call: TRBV20-1
clone_size: many

cdr3_nt: TGCAGTGCTAGGAGACTTAGCGGGGGAGGGGGGGCACGAGAGACCCAGTACTTC
cdr3_aa: CSARRLSGGGGARETQYF
j_call: TRBJ2-5
d_call: TRBD2
v_call: TRBV20-1
clone_size: few